This TCR beta chain appears in the sequencing data of a study of post-analysis software for immune sequencing data. For the study at large: There were relapsing-remitting, secondary progressive and progressive-relapsing multiple sclerosis among the disease courses included.

Prepared TCR beta cDNA libraries contained unique molecular identifiers. When roughly 0.9 to 10 million T cells were used, they gave some 540,000 cDNA molecules. TCRdb re-called the PCR reads through MiXCR, storing one row per CDR3 protein. The sample consists of 700,000 to 900,000 distinct CDR3 sequences, approximately 44% of them appearing once. The CDR3 has 16 amino acids. CDR1 is SGHDT, CDR2 YYEEEE, per germline. V shed 1 base and J 4 bases; nucleotides not matched to a gene: 9. Overall study findings and caveats: TRBV5-6, TRBV5-1 and TRBV20-1 were among roughly five TRBV segments more frequent in patients than controls. Samples made in the same batch grouped tightly together by F measure.

In the case of this clonotype: Its antigen is currently unknown.

Sequenced material: blood. V is TRBV5-6 and J is TRBJ2-3; 7 bases agree with TRBD2. The sequence came from a girl aged 5 to 17 with multiple sclerosis. The DNA of the CDR3 is TGTGCCAGCAGCTTGATCTGGGGGGGACGTTCAGATACGCAGTATTTT. Encoded protein: CASSLIWGGRSDTQYF. Based on the CDR3 plus reference TRBV5-6 and TRBJ2-3, the full variable domain is DAGVTQSPTHLIKTRGQQVTLRCSPKSGHDTVSWYQQALGQGPQFIFQYYEEEERQRGNFPDRFSGHQFPNYSSELNVNALLLGDSALYLCASSLIWGGRSDTQYFGPGTRLTVL.